A single T cell receptor (beta chain) is shown here with its context. Antigen unknown. The data were taken from a study of STAT3 mutations in large granular lymphocyte leukemia. Study overall: Roughly half the longitudinally sequenced T-LGLL patients had canonical STAT3 mutations.

General observations from the study: No sample exists from the first appearance of each clone. Every T-cell large granular lymphocyte leukemia patient had at least one immunodominant TCR beta clonotype.

TCRdb's table, derived via immunoSEQ multiplex PCR, lists solely in-frame clones and lacks some. The sample contains around 3,100 clones, more than 60% of which appear only once. CDR3 size: 16 residues. With V trimmed by 0 bases and J by 8 bases, 7 bases remained unmatched. CDR1 is LGHNA, CDR2 YSLEER, per germline. The V and J genes are TRBV4-3 and TRBJ1-4; TRBD1 matches at 9 bases. The sequence came from a woman aged 40 to 50 with T-cell large granular lymphocyte leukemia. Some clones in this sample may be carry-over from other donors' samples. Sequencing was carried out using peripheral blood mononuclear cells. CDR3 bases: TGCGCCAGCAGCCAAGAGCCAGGGACAGGGCCGGAAAAACTGTTTTTT. Protein sequence: CASSQEPGTGPEKLFF.